This T cell receptor beta chain was sequenced in a study of OX40 agonist ivuxolimab in advanced cancers. This table comes from immunoSEQ multiplex PCR, and its TCRdb copy is limited to in-frame clones, with some not included. This sample yields about 35,000 clones, of which roughly 80% are seen a single time; more than 10% belongs to the top ten. V was shortened by 1 base and J by 6 bases, with 12 bases between the two germline ends. Germline V gene data show CDR1 as PRHDT and CDR2 as FYEKMQ (reference sequence). The CDR3 consists of 15 residues. A remark on this clone: The antigen is undetermined.

Study observations and caveats: In CD8+ T cells, expanded clones were on average more numerous than in CD4+.

The sequence came from an adult with an advanced solid tumor such as melanoma, head and neck, liver or kidney cancer. Sequencing was performed on CD4+ or CD8+ T cells sorted from blood, taken in a trial of the OX40 agonist ivuxolimab. The chain joins TRBV13 to TRBJ2-2; unclear D gene. The CDR3 sequence is CASSLATDDAGELFF. In DNA form, the CDR3 reads TGTGCCAGCAGCTTAGCGACGGACGACGCCGGGGAGCTGTTTTTT.